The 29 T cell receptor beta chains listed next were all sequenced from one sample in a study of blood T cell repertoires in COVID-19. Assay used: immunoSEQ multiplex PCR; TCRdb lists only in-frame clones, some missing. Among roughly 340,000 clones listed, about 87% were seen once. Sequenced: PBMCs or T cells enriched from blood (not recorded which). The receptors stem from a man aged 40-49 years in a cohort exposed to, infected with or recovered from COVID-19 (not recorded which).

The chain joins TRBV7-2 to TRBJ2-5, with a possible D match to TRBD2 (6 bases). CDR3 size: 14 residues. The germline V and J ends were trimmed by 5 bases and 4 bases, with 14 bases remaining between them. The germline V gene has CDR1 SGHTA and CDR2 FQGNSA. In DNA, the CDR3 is TGTGCCAGCAGCACCTATACTAGCACAGAGACCCAGTACTTC. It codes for CASSTYTSTETQYF. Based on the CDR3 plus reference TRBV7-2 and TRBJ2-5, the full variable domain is GAGVSQSPSNKVTEKGKDVELRCDPISGHTALYWYRQSLGQGLEFLIYFQGNSAPDKSGLPSDRFSAERTGGSVSTLTIQRTQQEDSAVYLCASSTYTSTETQYFGPGTRLLVL.

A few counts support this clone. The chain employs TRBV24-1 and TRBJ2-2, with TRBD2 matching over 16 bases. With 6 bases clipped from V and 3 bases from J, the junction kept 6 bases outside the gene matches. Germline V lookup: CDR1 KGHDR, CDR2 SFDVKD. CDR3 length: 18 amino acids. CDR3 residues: CATSIGTSGREDTGELFF. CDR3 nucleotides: TGTGCCACCAGTATAGGGACTAGCGGGAGGGAGGACACCGGGGAGCTGTTTTTT.

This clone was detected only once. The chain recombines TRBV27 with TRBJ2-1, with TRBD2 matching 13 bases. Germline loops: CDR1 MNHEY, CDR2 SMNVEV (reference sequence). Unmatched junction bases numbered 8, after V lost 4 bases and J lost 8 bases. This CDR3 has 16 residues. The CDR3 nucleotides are TGTGCCAGCAGTTCGCTCGGACTAGCGGGAGTATATGAGCAGTTCTTC. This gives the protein CASSSLGLAGVYEQFF.

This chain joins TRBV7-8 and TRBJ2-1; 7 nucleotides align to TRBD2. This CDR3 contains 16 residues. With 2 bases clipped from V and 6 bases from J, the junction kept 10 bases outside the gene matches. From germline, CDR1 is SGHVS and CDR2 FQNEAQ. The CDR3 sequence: CASSLSAGVGTNEQFF. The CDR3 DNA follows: TGTGCCAGCAGCTTATCGGCGGGAGTCGGCACCAATGAGCAGTTCTTC.

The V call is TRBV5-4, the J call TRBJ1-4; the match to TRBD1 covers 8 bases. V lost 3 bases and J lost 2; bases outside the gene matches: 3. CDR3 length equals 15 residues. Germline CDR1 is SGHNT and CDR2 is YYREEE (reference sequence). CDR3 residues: CASSSGGSTNEKLFF. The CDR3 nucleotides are TGTGCCAGCAGCTCAGGGGGCTCCACTAATGAAAAACTGTTTTTT.

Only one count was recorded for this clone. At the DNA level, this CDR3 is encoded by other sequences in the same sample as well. The CDR3 DNA follows: TGTGCCAGCTCACCCGCAGGGGATCAGCCCCAGCATTTT. Translating it yields CASSPAGDQPQHF. The chain is built from TRBV18 and TRBJ1-5; possible D gene TRBD1, 6 bases. CDR1 and CDR2 (germline): KGHSH, LQKENI. V lost 3 bases and J lost 5, with 8 bases in between. The CDR3 contains 13 residues.

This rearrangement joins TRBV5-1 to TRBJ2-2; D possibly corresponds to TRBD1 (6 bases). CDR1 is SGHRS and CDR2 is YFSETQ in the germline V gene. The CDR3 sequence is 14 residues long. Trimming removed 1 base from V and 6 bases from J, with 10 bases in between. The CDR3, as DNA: TGCGCCAGCAGCTTGACAACAGGGTCCGGGGAGCTGTTTTTT. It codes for CASSLTTGSGELFF.

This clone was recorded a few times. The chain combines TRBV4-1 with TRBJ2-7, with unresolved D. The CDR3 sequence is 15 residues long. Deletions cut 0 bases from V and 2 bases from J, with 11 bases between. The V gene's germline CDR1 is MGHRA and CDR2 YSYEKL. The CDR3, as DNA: TGCGCCAGCAGCCAAGATTCTAACCCTGCCTACGAGCAGTACTTC. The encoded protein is CASSQDSNPAYEQYF.

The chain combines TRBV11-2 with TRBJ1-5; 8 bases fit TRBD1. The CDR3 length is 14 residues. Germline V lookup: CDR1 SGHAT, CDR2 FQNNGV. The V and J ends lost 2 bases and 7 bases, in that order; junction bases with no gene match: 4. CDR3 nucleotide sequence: TGTGCCAGCAGCTTACAGGGGGCAAGGCAGCCCCAGCATTTT. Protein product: CASSLQGARQPQHF.

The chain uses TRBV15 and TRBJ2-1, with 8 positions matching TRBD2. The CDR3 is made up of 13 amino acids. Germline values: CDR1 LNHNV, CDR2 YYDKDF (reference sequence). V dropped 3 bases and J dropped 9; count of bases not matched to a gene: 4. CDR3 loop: CATSRVSGTEQFF. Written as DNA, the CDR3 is TGTGCCACCAGCAGGGTTAGCGGGACTGAGCAGTTCTTC.

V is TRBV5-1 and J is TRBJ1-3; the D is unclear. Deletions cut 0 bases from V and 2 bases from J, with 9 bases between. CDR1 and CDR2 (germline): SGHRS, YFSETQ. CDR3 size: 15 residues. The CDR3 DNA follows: TGCGCCAGCAGCTTGGCTTCCTTCGCTGGAAACACCATATATTTT. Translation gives CASSLASFAGNTIYF.

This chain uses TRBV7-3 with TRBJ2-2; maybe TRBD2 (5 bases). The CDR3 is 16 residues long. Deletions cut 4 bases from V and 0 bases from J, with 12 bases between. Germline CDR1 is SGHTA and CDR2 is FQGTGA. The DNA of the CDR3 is TGTGCCAGCAGCTCGGCGGGCCTTGCGAACACCGGGGAGCTGTTTTTT. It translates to CASSSAGLANTGELFF.

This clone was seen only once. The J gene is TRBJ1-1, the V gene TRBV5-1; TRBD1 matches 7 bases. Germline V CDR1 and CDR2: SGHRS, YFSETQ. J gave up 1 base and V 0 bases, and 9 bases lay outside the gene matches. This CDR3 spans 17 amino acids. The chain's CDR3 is CASSLVRQGGPNTEAFF. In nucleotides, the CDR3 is TGCGCCAGCAGCTTGGTACGTCAAGGGGGCCCGAACACTGAAGCTTTCTTT.

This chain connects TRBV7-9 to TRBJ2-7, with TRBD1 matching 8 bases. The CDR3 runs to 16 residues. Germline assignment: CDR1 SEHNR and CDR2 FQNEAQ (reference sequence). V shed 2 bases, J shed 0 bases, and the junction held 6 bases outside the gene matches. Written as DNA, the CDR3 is TGTGCCAGCAGCTTACTCGGGACAGGTTCCTCCTACGAGCAGTACTTC. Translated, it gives CASSLLGTGSSYEQYF.

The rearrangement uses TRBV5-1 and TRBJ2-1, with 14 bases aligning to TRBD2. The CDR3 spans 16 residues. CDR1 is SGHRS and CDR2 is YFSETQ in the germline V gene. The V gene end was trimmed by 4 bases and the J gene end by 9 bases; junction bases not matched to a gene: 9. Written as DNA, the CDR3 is TGCGCCAGCAGCCCCCCCGGGACTAGCGGGAGCGGTGAGCAGTTCTTC. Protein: CASSPPGTSGSGEQFF.

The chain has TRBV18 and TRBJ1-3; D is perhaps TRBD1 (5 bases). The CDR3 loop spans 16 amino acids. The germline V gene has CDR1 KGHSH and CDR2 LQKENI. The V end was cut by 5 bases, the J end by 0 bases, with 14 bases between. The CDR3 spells CASSNNRRGSGNTIYF. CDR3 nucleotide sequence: TGTGCCAGCTCAAATAACAGGAGAGGCTCTGGAAACACCATATATTTT.

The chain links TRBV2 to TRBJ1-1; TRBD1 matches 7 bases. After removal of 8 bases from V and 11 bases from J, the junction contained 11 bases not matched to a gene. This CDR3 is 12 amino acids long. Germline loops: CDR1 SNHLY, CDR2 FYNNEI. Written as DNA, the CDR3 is TGTGCCAGCGGAGACAGGGCGCGAGGTGCTTTCTTT. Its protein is CASGDRARGAFF.

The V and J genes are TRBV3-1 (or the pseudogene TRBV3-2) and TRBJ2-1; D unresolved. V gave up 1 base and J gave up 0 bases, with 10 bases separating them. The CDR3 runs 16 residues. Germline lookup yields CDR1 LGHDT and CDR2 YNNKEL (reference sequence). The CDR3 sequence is CASSQVSGRSYNEQFF. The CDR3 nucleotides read TGTGCCAGCAGCCAAGTATCGGGTCGCTCCTACAATGAGCAGTTCTTC.

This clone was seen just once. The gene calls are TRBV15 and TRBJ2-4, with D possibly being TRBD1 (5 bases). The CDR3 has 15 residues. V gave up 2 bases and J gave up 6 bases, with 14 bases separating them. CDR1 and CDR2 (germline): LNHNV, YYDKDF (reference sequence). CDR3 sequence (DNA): TGTGCCACCAGCAGAAATCTACAGGACCGAAACATTCAGTACTTC. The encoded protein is CATSRNLQDRNIQYF. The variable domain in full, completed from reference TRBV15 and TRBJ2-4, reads DAMVIQNPRYQVTQFGKPVTLSCSQTLNHNVMYWYQQKSSQAPKLLFHYYDKDFNNEADTPDNFQSRRPNTSFCFLDIRSPGLGDTAMYLCATSRNLQDRNIQYFGAGTRLSVL.

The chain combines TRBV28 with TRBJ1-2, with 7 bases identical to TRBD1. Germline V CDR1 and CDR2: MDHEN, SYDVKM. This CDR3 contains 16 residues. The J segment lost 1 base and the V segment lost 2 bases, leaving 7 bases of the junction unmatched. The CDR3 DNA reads TGTGCCAGCAGTTTACCCACAGGGGATGGTAACTATGGCTACACCTTC. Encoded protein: CASSLPTGDGNYGYTF.

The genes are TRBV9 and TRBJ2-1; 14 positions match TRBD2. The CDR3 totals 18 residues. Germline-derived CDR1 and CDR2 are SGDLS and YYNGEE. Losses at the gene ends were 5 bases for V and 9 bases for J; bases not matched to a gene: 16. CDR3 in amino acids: CASRPGPGLAGVSGEQFF. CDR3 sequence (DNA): TGTGCCAGCAGACCCGGCCCGGGACTAGCGGGAGTTTCTGGTGAGCAGTTCTTC.

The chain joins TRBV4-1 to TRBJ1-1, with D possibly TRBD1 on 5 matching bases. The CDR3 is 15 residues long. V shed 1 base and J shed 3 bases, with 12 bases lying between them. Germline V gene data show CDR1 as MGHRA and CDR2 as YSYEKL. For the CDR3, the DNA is TGCGCCAGCAGCCAAGGGGGCGCGATATACACTGAAGCTTTCTTT. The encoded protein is CASSQGGAIYTEAFF.

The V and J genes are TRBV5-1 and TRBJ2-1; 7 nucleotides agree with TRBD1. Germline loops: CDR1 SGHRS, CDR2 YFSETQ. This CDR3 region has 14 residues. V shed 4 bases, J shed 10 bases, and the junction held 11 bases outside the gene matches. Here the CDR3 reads CASSPTGQEGEQFF. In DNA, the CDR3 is TGCGCCAGCAGCCCAACAGGACAGGAAGGGGAGCAGTTCTTC.

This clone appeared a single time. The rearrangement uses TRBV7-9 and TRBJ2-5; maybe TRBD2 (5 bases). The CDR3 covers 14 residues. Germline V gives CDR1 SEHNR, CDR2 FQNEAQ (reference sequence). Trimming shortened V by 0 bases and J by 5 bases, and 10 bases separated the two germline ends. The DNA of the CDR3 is TGTGCCAGCAGCTTAGCGCCCGGGATGGAGACCCAGTACTTC. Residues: CASSLAPGMETQYF.

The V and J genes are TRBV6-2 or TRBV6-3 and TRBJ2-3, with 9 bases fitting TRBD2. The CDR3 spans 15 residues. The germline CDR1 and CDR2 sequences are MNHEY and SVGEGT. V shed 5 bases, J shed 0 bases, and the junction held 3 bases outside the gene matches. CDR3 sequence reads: CASSPGLASTDTQYF. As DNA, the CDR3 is TGTGCCAGCAGTCCGGGACTAGCTAGCACAGATACGCAGTATTTT.

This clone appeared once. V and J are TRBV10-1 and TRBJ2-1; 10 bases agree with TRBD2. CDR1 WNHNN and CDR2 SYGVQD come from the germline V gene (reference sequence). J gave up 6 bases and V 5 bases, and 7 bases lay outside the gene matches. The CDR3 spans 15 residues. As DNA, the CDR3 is TGCGCCAGCAGTTTTAGCGGGAGGAGGTTCAATGAGCAGTTCTTC. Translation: CASSFSGRRFNEQFF.

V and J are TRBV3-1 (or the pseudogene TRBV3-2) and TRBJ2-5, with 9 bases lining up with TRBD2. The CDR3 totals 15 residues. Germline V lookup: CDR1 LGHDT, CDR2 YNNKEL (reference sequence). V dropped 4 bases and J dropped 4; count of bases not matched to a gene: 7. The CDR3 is CASSRLATSGETQYF. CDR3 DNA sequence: TGTGCCAGCAGCCGCCTCGCGACTAGCGGAGAGACCCAGTACTTC.

CDR3 nucleotides: TGCGCCAGCAGCCAAGAAACAGCTGCAACTAATGAAAAACTGTTTTTT. Its protein is CASSQETAATNEKLFF. The V call is TRBV4-1, the J call TRBJ1-4, with unresolved D. With 0 bases removed from V and 0 bases from J, the gap between germline ends came to 8 bases. Germline assignment: CDR1 MGHRA and CDR2 YSYEKL. This CDR3 is 16 amino acids long.

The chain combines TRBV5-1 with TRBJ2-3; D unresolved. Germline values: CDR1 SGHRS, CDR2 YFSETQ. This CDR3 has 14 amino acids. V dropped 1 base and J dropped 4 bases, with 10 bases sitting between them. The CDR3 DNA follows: TGCGCCAGCAGCTTGATGGGCGTCGCAGATACGCAGTATTTT. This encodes CASSLMGVADTQYF.